The following is a TCR beta chain sequence with its context. This sample was taken from a study of CD8 T cells in Susac syndrome. Germline CDR1 and CDR2: SNHLY and FYNNEI. Between the trimmed V and J ends, which lost 3 bases and 7 bases, there was a span of 11 bases. CDR3 length: 13 residues. Susac syndrome patients met recently defined diagnostic criteria for definite or probable disease. Random hexamers were used to reverse transcribe roughly 0.5 to 1 ug of RNA. TCRdb re-analysed the immunoSEQ multiplex PCR reads in MiXCR, keeping a single row per CDR3 protein. The repertoire holds 130,000 to 150,000 distinct CDR3 sequences, with 95% as singletons.

This receptor was identified in a human donor with Susac syndrome. The chain uses TRBV2 and TRBJ2-3, with no clear D. The sequenced sample consisted of CD4+ T cells from PBMCs. CDR3 sequence (DNA): TGTGCCAGCAGTGAGGACCACCCAAATACGCAGTATTTT. Protein product: CASSEDHPNTQYF. The full variable domain, its missing parts supplied by reference TRBV2 and TRBJ2-3, is EPEVTQTPSHQVTQMGQEVILRCVPISNHLYFYWYRQILGQKVEFLVSFYNNEISEKSEIFDDQFSVERPDGSNFTLKIRSTKLEDSAMYFCASSEDHPNTQYFGPGTRLTVL.